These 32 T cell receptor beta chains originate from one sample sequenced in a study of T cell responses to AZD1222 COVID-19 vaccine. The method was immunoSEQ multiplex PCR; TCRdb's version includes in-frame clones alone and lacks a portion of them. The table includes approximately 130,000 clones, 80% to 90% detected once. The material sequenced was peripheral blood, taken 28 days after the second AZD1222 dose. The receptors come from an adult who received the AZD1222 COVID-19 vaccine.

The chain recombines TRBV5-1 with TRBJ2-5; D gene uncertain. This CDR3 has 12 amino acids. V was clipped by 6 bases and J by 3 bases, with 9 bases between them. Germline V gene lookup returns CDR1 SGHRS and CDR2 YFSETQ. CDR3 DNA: TGCGCCAGCAAAGAAGAGGAAGAGACCCAGTACTTC. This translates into CASKEEEETQYF.

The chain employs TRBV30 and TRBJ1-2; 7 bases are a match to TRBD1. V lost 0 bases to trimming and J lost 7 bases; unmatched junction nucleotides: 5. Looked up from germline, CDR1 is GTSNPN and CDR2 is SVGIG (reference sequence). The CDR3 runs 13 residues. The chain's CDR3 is CAWSVMTGSGYTF. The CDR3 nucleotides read TGTGCCTGGAGTGTAATGACAGGGAGTGGCTACACCTTC.

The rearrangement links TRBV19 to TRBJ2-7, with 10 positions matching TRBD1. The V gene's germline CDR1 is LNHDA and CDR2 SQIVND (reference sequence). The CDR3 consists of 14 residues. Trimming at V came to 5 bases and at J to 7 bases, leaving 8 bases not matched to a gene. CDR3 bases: TGTGCCAGTAGTCCGAGACAGGGGGCGGGGGAGCAGTACTTC. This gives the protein CASSPRQGAGEQYF.

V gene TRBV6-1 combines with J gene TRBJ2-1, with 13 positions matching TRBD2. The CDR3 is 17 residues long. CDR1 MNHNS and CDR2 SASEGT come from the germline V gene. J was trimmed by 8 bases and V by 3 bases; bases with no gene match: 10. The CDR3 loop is CASSEWFGTSGKDEQFF. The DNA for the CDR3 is TGTGCCAGCAGTGAGTGGTTCGGGACTAGCGGGAAGGATGAGCAGTTCTTC.

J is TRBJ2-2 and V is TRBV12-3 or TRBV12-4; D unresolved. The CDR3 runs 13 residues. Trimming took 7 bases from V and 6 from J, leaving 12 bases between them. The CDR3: CASTLTIAGELFF. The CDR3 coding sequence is TGTGCCAGCACATTAACAATAGCCGGGGAGCTGTTTTTT.

The CDR3 coding sequence is TGTGCCAGCAGTCACAGGGAAAACACTGAAGCTTTCTTT. The encoded protein is CASSHRENTEAFF. The chain has TRBV12-3 or TRBV12-4 and TRBJ1-1, with a tentative D call TRBD1 (6 bases). Trimming shortened V by 5 bases and J by 2 bases, and 9 bases separated the two germline ends. The CDR3 contains 13 residues.

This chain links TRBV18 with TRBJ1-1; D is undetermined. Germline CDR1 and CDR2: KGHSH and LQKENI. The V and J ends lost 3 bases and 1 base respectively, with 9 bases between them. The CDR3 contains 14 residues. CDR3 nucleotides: TGTGCCAGCTCACCCTCTGCAGGGAACACTGAAGCTTTCTTT. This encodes CASSPSAGNTEAFF.

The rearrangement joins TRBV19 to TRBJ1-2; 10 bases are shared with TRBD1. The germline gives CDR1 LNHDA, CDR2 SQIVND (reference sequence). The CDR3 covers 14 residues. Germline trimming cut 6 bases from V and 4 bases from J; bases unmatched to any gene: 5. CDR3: CASRGTGETYGYTF. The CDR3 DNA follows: TGTGCCAGTAGGGGGACAGGGGAGACCTATGGCTACACCTTC.

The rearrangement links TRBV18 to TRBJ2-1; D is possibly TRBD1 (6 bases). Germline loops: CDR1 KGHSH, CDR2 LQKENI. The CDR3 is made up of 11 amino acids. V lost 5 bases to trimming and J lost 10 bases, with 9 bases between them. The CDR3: CASSSQGEQFF. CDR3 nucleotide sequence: TGTGCCAGCTCATCACAGGGCGAGCAGTTCTTC.

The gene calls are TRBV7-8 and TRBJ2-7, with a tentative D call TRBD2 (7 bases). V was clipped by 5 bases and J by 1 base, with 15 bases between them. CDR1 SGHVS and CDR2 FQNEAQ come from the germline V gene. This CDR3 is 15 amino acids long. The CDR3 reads CASSPRGDNSYEQYF. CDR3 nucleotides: TGTGCCAGCAGCCCCCGGGGGGACAATTCCTACGAGCAGTACTTC.

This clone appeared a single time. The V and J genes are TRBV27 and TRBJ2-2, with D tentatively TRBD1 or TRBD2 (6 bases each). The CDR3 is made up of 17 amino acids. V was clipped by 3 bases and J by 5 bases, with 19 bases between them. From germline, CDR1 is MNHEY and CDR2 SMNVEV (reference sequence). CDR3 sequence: CASSLVAVGGGTGELFF. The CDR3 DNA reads TGTGCCAGCAGTTTGGTAGCGGTCGGAGGGGGGACCGGGGAGCTGTTTTTT.

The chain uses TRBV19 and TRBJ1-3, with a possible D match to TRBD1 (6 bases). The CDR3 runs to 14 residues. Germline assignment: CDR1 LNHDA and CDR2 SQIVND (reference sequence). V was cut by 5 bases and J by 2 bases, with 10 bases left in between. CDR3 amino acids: CASSGGPAGNTIYF. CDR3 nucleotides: TGTGCCAGTAGTGGGGGCCCAGCTGGAAACACCATATATTTT.

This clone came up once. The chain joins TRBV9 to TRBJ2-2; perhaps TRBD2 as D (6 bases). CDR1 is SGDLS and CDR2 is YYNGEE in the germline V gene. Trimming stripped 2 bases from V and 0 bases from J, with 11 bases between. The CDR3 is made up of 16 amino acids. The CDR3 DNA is TGTGCCAGCAGCGTGATGGCGGGGCCGAACACCGGGGAGCTGTTTTTT. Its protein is CASSVMAGPNTGELFF.

The CDR3 sequence: CASSQVPGGVGQPQHF. CDR3 DNA sequence: TGCGCCAGCAGCCAAGTGCCAGGGGGGGTTGGTCAGCCCCAGCATTTT. This sequence joins TRBV4-1 and TRBJ1-5; 7 nucleotides line up with TRBD1. With 1 base clipped from V and 6 bases from J, the junction kept 9 bases outside the gene matches. Germline-derived CDR1 and CDR2 are MGHRA and YSYEKL. The CDR3 has 16 amino acids.

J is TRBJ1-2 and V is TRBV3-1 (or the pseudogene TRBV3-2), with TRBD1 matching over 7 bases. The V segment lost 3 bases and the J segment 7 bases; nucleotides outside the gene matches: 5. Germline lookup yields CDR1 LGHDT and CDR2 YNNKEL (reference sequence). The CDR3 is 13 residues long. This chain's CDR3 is CASSHNRGSGYTF. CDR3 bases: TGTGCCAGCAGCCATAACAGGGGAAGTGGCTACACCTTC.

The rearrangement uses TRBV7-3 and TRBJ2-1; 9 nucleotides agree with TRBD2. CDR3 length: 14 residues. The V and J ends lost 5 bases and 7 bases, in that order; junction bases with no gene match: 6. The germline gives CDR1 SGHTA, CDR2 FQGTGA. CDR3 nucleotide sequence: TGTGCCAGCAGCACCTCTAGCGGGGAAAATGAGCAGTTCTTC. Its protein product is CASSTSSGENEQFF.

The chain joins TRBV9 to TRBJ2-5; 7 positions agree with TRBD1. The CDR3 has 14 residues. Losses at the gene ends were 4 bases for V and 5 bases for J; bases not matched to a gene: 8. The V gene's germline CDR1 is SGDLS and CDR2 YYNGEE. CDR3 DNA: TGTGCCAGCAGCTCGACCGAGGGACAGGAGACCCAGTACTTC. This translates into CASSSTEGQETQYF.

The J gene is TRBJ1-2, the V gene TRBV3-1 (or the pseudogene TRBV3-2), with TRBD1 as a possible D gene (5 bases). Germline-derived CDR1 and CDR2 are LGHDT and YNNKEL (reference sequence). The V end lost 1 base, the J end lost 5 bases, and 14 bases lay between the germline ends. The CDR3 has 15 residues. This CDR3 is CASSQVITGPYGYTF. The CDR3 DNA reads TGTGCCAGCAGCCAAGTGATTACAGGCCCTTATGGCTACACCTTC.

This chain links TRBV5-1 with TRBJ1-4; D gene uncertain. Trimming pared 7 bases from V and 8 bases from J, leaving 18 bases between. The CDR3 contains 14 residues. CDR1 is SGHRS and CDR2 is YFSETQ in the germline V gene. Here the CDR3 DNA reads TGCGCCAGCTCCCTTTGGGAGGGCGAGGAAAAACTGTTTTTT. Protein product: CASSLWEGEEKLFF. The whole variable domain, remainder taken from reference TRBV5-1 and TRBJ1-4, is KAGVTQTPRYLIKTRGQQVTLSCSPISGHRSVSWYQQTPGQGLQFLFEYFSETQRNKGNFPGRFSGRQFSNSRSEMNVSTLELGDSALYLCASSLWEGEEKLFFGSGTQLSVL.

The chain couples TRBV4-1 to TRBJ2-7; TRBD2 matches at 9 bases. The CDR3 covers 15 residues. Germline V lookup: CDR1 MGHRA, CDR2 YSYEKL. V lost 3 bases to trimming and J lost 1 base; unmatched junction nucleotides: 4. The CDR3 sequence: CASSHPTSGSYEQYF. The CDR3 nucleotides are TGCGCCAGCAGCCACCCCACTAGCGGGTCCTACGAGCAGTACTTC.

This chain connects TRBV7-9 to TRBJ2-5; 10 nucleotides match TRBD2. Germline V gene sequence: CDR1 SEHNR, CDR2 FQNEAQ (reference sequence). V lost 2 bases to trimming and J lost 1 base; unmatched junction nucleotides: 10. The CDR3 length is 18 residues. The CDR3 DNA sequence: TGTGCCAGCAGCTTACCGATCGGACTAGCGGAGGCCCAAGAGACCCAGTACTTC. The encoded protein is CASSLPIGLAEAQETQYF.

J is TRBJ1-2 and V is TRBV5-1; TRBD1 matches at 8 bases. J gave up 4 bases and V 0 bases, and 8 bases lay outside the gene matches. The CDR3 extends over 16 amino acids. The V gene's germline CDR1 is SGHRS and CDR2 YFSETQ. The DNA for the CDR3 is TGCGCCAGCAGCTTGGGGGACAGGATATCATCCTATGGCTACACCTTC. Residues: CASSLGDRISSYGYTF.

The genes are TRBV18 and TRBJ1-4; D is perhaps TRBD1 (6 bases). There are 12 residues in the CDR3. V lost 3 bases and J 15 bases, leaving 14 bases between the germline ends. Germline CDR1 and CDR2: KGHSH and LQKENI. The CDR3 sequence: CASSPVGGRMFF. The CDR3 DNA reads TGTGCCAGCTCACCGGTCGGGGGGCGTATGTTTTTT.

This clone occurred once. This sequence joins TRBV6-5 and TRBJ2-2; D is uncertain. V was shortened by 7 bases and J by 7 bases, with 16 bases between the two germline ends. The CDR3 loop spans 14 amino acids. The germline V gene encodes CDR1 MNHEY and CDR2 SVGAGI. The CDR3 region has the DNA TGTGCCAGCACGCAAGCGTTCTTGGGCGGGGAGCTGTTTTTT. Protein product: CASTQAFLGGELFF.

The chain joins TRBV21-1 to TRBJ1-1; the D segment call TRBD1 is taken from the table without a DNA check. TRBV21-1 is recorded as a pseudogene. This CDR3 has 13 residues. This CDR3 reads CASSFPDRGRAFF. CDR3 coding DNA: TGTGCCAGCAGCTTTCCGGACAGGGGAAGAGCTTTCTTT.

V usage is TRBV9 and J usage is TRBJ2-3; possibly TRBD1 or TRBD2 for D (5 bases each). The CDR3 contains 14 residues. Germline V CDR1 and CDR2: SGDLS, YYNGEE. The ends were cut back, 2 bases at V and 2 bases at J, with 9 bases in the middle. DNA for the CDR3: TGTGCCAGCAGCGTTCGGGGCACCACAGATACGCAGTATTTT. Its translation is CASSVRGTTDTQYF.

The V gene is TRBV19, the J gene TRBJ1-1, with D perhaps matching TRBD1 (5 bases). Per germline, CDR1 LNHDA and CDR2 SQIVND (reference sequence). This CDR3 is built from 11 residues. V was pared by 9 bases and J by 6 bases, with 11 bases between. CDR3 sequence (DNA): TGTGCCAGCAGACAGTATCCTGAAGCTTTCTTT. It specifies CASRQYPEAFF. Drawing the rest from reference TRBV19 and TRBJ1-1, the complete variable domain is DGGITQSPKYLFRKEGQNVTLSCEQNLNHDAMYWYRQDPGQGLRLIYYSQIVNDFQKGDIAEGYSVSREKKESFPLTVTSAQKNPTAFYLCASRQYPEAFFGQGTRLTVV.

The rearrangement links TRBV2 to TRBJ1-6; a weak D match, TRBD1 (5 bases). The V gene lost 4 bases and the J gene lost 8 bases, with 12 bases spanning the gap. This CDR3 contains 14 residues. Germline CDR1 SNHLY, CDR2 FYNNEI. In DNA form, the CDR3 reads TGTGCCAGCAGTGGTCCGGGGGGGGATTCACCCCTCCACTTT. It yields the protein CASSGPGGDSPLHF.

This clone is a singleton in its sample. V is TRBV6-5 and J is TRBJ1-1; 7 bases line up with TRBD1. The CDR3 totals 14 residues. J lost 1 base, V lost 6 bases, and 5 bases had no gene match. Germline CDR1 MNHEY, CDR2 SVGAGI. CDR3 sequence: CASSQQGSNTEAFF. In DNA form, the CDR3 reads TGTGCCAGCAGCCAACAGGGGTCGAACACTGAAGCTTTCTTT.

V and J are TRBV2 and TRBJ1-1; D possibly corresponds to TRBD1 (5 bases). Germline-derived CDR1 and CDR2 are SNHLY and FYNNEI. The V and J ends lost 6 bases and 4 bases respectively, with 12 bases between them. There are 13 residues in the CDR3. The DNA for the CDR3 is TGTGCCAGCAGCGGGACCTCGGGCACTGAAGCTTTCTTT. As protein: CASSGTSGTEAFF. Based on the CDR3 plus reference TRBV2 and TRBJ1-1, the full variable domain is EPEVTQTPSHQVTQMGQEVILRCVPISNHLYFYWYRQILGQKVEFLVSFYNNEISEKSEIFDDQFSVERPDGSNFTLKIRSTKLEDSAMYFCASSGTSGTEAFFGQGTRLTVV.

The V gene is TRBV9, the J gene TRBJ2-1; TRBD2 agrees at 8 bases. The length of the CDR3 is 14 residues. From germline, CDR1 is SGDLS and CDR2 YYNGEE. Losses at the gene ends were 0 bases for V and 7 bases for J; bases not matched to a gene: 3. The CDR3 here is CASSVAGGHNEQFF. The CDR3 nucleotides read TGTGCCAGCAGCGTAGCGGGGGGGCATAATGAGCAGTTCTTC.

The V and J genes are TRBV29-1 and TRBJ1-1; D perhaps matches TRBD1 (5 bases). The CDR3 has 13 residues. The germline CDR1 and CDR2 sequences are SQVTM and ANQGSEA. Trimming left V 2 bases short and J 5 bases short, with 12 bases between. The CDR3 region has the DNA TGCAGCGTTGAACGCAGGGTGCAAACTGAAGCTTTCTTT. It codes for CSVERRVQTEAFF.